Below, 21 T cell receptor beta chains from the same sample are listed, as sequenced in a study of OX40 agonist ivuxolimab in advanced cancers. Here immunoSEQ multiplex PCR was the method, and the copy in TCRdb shows in-frame clones only, minus some. Of more than 45,000 clones listed, approximately 84% are singletons. Here the sequenced sample was CD4+ or CD8+ T cells sorted from blood, taken in a trial of the OX40 agonist ivuxolimab. These receptors came from an adult with an advanced solid tumor such as melanoma, head and neck, liver or kidney cancer.

The chain links TRBV19 to TRBJ2-7; tentatively, D is TRBD1 or TRBD2 (5 bases each). From germline, CDR1 is LNHDA and CDR2 SQIVND (reference sequence). This CDR3 has 17 amino acids. Trimming removed 0 bases at V and 6 bases at J, with 21 bases between. The CDR3: CASSIEAPGAHCSEQYF. The CDR3, as DNA: TGTGCCAGTAGTATAGAGGCGCCCGGGGCCCACTGCTCCGAGCAGTACTTC.

This clone was seen only a few times. The rearrangement joins TRBV5-4 to TRBJ2-7; D possibly matches TRBD1 or TRBD2 (5 bases each). The CDR3 runs to 13 residues. The V end was cut by 0 bases, the J end by 12 bases, with 16 bases between. Germline V lookup: CDR1 SGHNT, CDR2 YYREEE (reference sequence). The CDR3 protein is CASSLERGGSAYF. The CDR3 DNA reads TGTGCCAGCAGCTTGGAACGGGGCGGTAGCGCGTACTTC.

V is TRBV15 and J is TRBJ2-5; no clear D. This CDR3 is 12 amino acids long. Germline values: CDR1 LNHNV, CDR2 YYDKDF (reference sequence). The V and J ends lost 0 bases and 4 bases respectively, with 3 bases between them. CDR3: CATSRDRETQYF. The CDR3 DNA follows: TGTGCCACCAGCAGAGATCGAGAGACCCAGTACTTC.

The genes are TRBV15 and TRBJ2-3, with 12 bases identical to TRBD2. This CDR3 is built from 15 residues. Germline V gives CDR1 LNHNV, CDR2 YYDKDF (reference sequence). After removal of 1 base from V and 4 bases from J, the junction contained 0 bases not matched to a gene. Here the CDR3 DNA reads TGTGCCACCAGCAGAGCTAGCGGGGGGGCAGATACGCAGTATTTT. It is translated as CATSRASGGADTQYF.

This chain links TRBV6-5 with TRBJ2-3; D assignment may be TRBD1 or TRBD2 (6 bases each). V was trimmed by 5 bases and J by 3 bases, leaving 12 bases between them. The CDR3 is 14 residues long. Germline V gene lookup returns CDR1 MNHEY and CDR2 SVGAGI. CDR3 in DNA: TGTGCCAGCAGTGAGGGGGGAGTGACAGATACGCAGTATTTT. It is translated as CASSEGGVTDTQYF.

The V and J genes are TRBV7-2 and TRBJ2-1; 13 nucleotides match TRBD2. The CDR3 is made up of 18 amino acids. V trimming: 5 bases; J trimming: 1 base; junction bases outside the gene matches: 8. Per germline, CDR1 SGHTA and CDR2 FQGNSA. CDR3 region: CASSPAGLAGASYNEQFF. The CDR3 bases are TGTGCCAGCAGCCCTGCTGGACTAGCGGGGGCATCCTACAATGAGCAGTTCTTC.

The gene calls are TRBV5-4 and TRBJ2-5, with D unclear. The germline CDR1 and CDR2 sequences are SGHNT and YYREEE (reference sequence). The CDR3 extends over 13 amino acids. Deletions cut 5 bases from V and 4 bases from J, with 12 bases between. DNA for the CDR3: TGTGCCAGCAGTAAGGTGATCGGAGAGACCCAGTACTTC. This codes for CASSKVIGETQYF.

This rearrangement joins TRBV9 to TRBJ2-1, with no clear D. The germline V and J ends were trimmed by 0 bases and 8 bases, with 6 bases remaining between them. The CDR3 covers 12 residues. Germline CDR1 SGDLS, CDR2 YYNGEE. The CDR3: CASSVDVYEQFF. The CDR3 DNA reads as TGTGCCAGCAGCGTAGATGTGTATGAGCAGTTCTTC.

This chain joins TRBV27 and TRBJ2-1; TRBD2 agrees at 13 bases. The germline V gene encodes CDR1 MNHEY and CDR2 SMNVEV (reference sequence). The CDR3 covers 17 residues. With V trimmed by 2 bases and J by 7 bases, 8 bases remained unmatched. Here the CDR3 reads CASSLPGLAGMTNEQFF. As DNA, the CDR3 is TGTGCCAGCAGTTTACCGGGACTAGCGGGGATGACGAATGAGCAGTTCTTC.

The chain carries TRBV30 and TRBJ2-7; D remains unclear. The CDR3 loop spans 13 amino acids. Germline loops: CDR1 GTSNPN, CDR2 SVGIG (reference sequence). The V and J ends lost 1 base and 6 bases respectively, with 13 bases between them. The CDR3 loop reads CAWSASQEGEQYF. CDR3 sequence (DNA): TGTGCCTGGAGTGCTTCTCAGGAAGGCGAGCAGTACTTC.

This chain connects TRBV6-6 to TRBJ1-3; maybe TRBD1 (5 bases). The CDR3 extends over 15 amino acids. The germline CDR1 and CDR2 sequences are MNHNY and SVGAGI (reference sequence). The V and J ends lost 4 bases and 0 bases respectively, with 10 bases between them. The CDR3 nucleotides are TGTGCCAGCAGTTCAACAGGAAACTCTGGAAACACCATATATTTT. Residues: CASSSTGNSGNTIYF.

This chain uses TRBV4-1 with TRBJ2-6, with 7 bases matching TRBD1. Germline V gene sequence: CDR1 MGHRA, CDR2 YSYEKL. Trimming removed 1 base from V and 0 bases from J; junction bases left unmatched: 6. This CDR3 has 18 residues. In DNA, the CDR3 is TGCGCCAGCAGCCAAGTTTTAAGACAGGGCTCTGGGGCCAACGTCCTGACTTTC. Its protein is CASSQVLRQGSGANVLTF.

The chain couples TRBV7-2 to TRBJ2-7, with D hard to call. The CDR3 extends over 14 amino acids. Germline V gene data show CDR1 as SGHTA and CDR2 as FQGNSA. The V end lost 5 bases, the J end lost 6 bases, and 17 bases lay between the germline ends. The CDR3 DNA sequence: TGTGCCAGCAGCCATTATCAGGTTCGCTCCGAGCAGTACTTC. Translated, it gives CASSHYQVRSEQYF.

This clone was counted once. The rearrangement links TRBV7-3 to TRBJ2-5; 10 bases align to TRBD2. The J segment lost 1 base and the V segment lost 3 bases, leaving 2 bases of the junction unmatched. Germline CDR1 and CDR2: SGHTA and FQGTGA. The CDR3 contains 15 residues. CDR3 coding DNA: TGTGCCAGCAGCTTTAGCGGGGGGAGCCAAGAGACCCAGTACTTC. Its protein is CASSFSGGSQETQYF.

The genes are TRBV6-5 and TRBJ2-7; 9 bases match TRBD1. The ends lost 6 bases at V and 2 bases at J; junction bases unmatched: 5. Germline loops: CDR1 MNHEY, CDR2 SVGAGI. The CDR3 extends over 14 amino acids. The CDR3 coding sequence is TGTGCCAGCAGCGACAGGGGGGGAACCTACGAGCAGTACTTC. Amino acid sequence: CASSDRGGTYEQYF.

The chain couples TRBV27 to TRBJ2-1, with a tentative D call TRBD2 (7 bases). Trimming left V 6 bases short and J 9 bases short, with 21 bases between. The germline V gene has CDR1 MNHEY and CDR2 SMNVEV (reference sequence). This CDR3 is 15 amino acids long. The CDR3 sequence: CASRQWGGAGGEQFF. The CDR3 DNA reads TGTGCCAGCAGACAGTGGGGGGGGGCCGGGGGTGAGCAGTTCTTC.

This clone was observed once. The rearrangement links TRBV7-3 to TRBJ2-2, with TRBD1 matching 7 bases. The CDR3 is 15 residues long. The germline V gene has CDR1 SGHTA and CDR2 FQGTGA. V shed 4 bases, J shed 3 bases, and the junction held 5 bases outside the gene matches. The CDR3 region is CASSSTGADTGELFF. In DNA, the CDR3 is TGTGCCAGCAGCTCTACAGGGGCGGACACCGGGGAGCTGTTTTTT.

This clone was counted a few times. This sequence joins TRBV19 and TRBJ2-3; D gene ambiguous. Trimming took 7 bases from V and 0 from J, leaving 11 bases between them. This CDR3 is built from 14 residues. Germline-derived CDR1 and CDR2 are LNHDA and SQIVND (reference sequence). The CDR3 loop is CASTSGVSTDTQYF. The CDR3 DNA reads as TGTGCCAGTACTAGTGGGGTCAGCACAGATACGCAGTATTTT.

V gene TRBV11-3 combines with J gene TRBJ2-1, with 11 bases that match TRBD2. Germline lookup yields CDR1 SGHNT and CDR2 YENEEA. V was pared by 4 bases and J by 6 bases, with 11 bases of the junction left unmatched. This CDR3 comprises 17 residues. Written as DNA, the CDR3 is TGTGCCAGCAGCTCCTCATCCGGGACTAGCGGCTTCAATGAGCAGTTCTTC. It codes for CASSSSSGTSGFNEQFF. Full variable domain (rest looked up from reference TRBV11-3 and TRBJ2-1): EAGVVQSPRYKIIEKKQPVAFWCNPISGHNTLYWYLQNLGQGPELLIRYENEEAVDDSQLPKDRFSAERLKGVDSTLKIQPAELGDSAVYLCASSSSSGTSGFNEQFFGPGTRLTVL.

The V call is TRBV5-1, the J call TRBJ2-7; perhaps TRBD2 as D (6 bases). The length of the CDR3 is 13 residues. V was pared by 5 bases and J by 3 bases, with 12 bases between. Germline CDR1 reads SGHRS; CDR2 reads YFSETQ. The CDR3 spells CASRLGLFYEQYF. The CDR3 nucleotides read TGCGCCAGCAGGTTAGGACTATTCTACGAGCAGTACTTC.

This chain links TRBV5-1 with TRBJ1-2; D ambiguous. The V end lost 4 bases, the J end lost 6 bases, and 13 bases lay between the germline ends. CDR1 is SGHRS, CDR2 YFSETQ, per germline. CDR3 length equals 13 residues. CDR3 residues: CASSQPTPNGYTF. CDR3 nucleotide sequence: TGCGCCAGCAGCCAACCGACACCTAATGGCTACACCTTC.